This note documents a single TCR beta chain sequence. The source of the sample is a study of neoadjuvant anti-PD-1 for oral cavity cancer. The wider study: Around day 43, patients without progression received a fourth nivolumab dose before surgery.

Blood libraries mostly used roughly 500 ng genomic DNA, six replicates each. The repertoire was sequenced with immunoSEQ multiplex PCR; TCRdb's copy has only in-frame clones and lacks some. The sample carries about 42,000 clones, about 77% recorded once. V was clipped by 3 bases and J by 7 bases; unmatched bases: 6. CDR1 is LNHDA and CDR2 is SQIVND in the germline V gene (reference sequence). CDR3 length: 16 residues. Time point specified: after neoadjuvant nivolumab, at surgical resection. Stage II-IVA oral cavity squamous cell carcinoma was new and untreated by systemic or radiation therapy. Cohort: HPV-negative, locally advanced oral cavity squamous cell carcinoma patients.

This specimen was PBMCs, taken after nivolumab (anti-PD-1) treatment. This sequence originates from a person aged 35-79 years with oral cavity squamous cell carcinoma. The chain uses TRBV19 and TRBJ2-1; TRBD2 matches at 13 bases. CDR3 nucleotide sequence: TGTGCCAGTAGTATTCAACTAGCGGGGGGGAGAAATGAGCAGTTCTTC. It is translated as CASSIQLAGGRNEQFF. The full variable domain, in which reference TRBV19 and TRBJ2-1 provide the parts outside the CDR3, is DGGITQSPKYLFRKEGQNVTLSCEQNLNHDAMYWYRQDPGQGLRLIYYSQIVNDFQKGDIAEGYSVSREKKESFPLTVTSAQKNPTAFYLCASSIQLAGGRNEQFFGPGTRLTVL.